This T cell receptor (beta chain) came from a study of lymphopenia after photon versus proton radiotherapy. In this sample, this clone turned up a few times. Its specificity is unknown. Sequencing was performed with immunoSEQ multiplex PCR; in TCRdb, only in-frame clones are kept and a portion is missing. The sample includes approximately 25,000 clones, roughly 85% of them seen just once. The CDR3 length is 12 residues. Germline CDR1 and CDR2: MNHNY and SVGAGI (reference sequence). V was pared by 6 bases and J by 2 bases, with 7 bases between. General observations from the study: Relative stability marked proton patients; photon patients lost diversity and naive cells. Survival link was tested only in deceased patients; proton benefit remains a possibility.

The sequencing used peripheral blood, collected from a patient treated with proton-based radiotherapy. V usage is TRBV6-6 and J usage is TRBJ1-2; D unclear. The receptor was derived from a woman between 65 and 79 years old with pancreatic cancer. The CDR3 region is CASREENYGYTF. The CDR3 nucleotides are TGTGCCAGCAGGGAGGAGAACTATGGCTACACCTTC.